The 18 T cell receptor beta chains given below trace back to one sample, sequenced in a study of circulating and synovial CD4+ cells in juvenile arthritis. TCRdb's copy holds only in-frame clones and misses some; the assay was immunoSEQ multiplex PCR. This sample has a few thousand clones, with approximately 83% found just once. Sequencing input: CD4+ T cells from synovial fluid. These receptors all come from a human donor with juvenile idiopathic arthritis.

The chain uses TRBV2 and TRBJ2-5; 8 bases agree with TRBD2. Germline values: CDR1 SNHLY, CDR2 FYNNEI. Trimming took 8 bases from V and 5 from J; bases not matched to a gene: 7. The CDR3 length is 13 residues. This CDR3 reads CASGFREGETQYF. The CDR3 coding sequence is TGTGCCAGCGGGTTCCGGGAGGGGGAGACCCAGTACTTC.

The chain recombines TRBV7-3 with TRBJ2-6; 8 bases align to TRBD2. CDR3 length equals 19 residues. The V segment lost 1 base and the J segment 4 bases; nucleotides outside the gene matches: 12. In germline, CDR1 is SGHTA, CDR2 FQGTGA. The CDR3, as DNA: TGTGCCAGCAGCTTAAAAGCCGGGGGGGGTCTTACCGGGGCCAACGTCCTGACTTTC. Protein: CASSLKAGGGLTGANVLTF.

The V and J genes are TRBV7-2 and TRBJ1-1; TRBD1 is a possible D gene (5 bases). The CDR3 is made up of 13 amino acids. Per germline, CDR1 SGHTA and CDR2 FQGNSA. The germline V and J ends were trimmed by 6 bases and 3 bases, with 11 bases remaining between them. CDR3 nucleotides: TGTGCCAGCAGTCGCAGGGTCGACACTGAAGCTTTCTTT. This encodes CASSRRVDTEAFF.

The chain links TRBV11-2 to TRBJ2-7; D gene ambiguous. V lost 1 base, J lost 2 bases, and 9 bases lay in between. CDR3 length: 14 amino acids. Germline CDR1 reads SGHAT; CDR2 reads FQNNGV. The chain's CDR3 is CASSLATYTYEQYF. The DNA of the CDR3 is TGTGCCAGCAGCTTAGCCACCTATACCTACGAGCAGTACTTC.

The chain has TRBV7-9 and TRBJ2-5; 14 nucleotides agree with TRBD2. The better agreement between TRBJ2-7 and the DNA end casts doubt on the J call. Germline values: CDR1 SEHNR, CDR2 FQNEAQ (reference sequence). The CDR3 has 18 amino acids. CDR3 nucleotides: TGTGCCAGCAGCTTAGTCCCGCCGGGACTAGCGGGAGTCTACGAGCAGTACTTC. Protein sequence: CASSLVPPGLAGVYEQYF.

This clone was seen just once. This CDR3 reads CASSLWTGPNSPLHF. The CDR3 DNA reads as TGTGCCAGCAGTCTCTGGACAGGACCCAACTCACCCCTCCACTTT. The gene calls are TRBV28 and TRBJ1-6, with 7 bases identical to TRBD1. Germline V gene lookup returns CDR1 MDHEN and CDR2 SYDVKM. The CDR3 consists of 15 residues. With V trimmed by 5 bases and J by 10 bases, 11 bases remained unmatched.

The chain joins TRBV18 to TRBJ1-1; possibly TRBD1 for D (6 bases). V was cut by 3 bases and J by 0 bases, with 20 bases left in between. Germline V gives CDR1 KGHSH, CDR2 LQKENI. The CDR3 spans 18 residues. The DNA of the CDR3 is TGTGCCAGCTCACCCCTGGGGGTGGGGGCCCGCATGAACACTGAAGCTTTCTTT. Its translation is CASSPLGVGARMNTEAFF.

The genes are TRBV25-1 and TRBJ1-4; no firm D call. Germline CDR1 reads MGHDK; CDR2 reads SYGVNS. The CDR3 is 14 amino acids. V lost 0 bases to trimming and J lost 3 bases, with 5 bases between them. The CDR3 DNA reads TGTGCCAGCAGTGAATACAGATCTAATGAAAAACTGTTTTTT. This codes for CASSEYRSNEKLFF.

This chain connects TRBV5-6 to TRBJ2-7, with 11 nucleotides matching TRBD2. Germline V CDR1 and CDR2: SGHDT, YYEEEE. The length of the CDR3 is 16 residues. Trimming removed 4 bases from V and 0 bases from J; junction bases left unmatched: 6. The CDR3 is CASSPPGLAVSYEQYF. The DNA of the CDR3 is TGTGCCAGCAGCCCCCCGGGACTAGCGGTCTCCTACGAGCAGTACTTC.

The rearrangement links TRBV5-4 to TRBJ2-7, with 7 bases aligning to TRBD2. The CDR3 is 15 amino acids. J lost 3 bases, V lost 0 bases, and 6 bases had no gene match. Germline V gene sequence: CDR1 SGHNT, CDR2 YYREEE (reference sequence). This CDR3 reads CASSLEASGIYEQYF. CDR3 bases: TGTGCCAGCAGCTTGGAGGCTAGCGGCATCTACGAGCAGTACTTC.

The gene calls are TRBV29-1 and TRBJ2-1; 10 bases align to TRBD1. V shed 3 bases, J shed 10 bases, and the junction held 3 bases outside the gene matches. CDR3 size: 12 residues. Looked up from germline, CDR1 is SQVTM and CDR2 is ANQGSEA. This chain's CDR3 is CSVDPGQGEQFF. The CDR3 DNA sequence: TGCAGCGTTGACCCGGGACAGGGGGAGCAGTTCTTC.

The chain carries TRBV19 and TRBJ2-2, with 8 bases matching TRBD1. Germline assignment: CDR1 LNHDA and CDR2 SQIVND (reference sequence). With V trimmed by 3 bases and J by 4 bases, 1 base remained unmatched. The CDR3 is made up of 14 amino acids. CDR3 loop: CASSIGQGTGELFF. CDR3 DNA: TGTGCCAGTAGTATCGGACAGGGCACCGGGGAGCTGTTTTTT. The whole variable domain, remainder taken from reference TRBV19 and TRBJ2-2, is DGGITQSPKYLFRKEGQNVTLSCEQNLNHDAMYWYRQDPGQGLRLIYYSQIVNDFQKGDIAEGYSVSREKKESFPLTVTSAQKNPTAFYLCASSIGQGTGELFFGEGSRLTVL.

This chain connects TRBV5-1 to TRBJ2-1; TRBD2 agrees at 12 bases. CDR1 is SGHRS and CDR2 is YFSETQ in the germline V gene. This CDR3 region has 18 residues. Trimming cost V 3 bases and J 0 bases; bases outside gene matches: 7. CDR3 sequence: CASSYQTSGGISYNEQFF. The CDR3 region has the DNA TGCGCCAGCAGCTACCAGACTAGCGGGGGAATCTCCTACAATGAGCAGTTCTTC.

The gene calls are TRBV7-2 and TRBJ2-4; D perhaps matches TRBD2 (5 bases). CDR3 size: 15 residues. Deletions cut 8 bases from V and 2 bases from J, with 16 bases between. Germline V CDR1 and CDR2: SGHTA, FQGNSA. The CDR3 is CASAPRVLSKNIQYF. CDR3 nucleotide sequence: TGTGCCAGCGCACCGCGGGTTCTATCCAAAAACATTCAGTACTTC.

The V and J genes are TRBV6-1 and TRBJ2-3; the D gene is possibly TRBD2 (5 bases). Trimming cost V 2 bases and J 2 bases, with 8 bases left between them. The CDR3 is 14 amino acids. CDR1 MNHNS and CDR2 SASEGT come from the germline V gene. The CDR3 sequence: CASSETRYTDTQYF. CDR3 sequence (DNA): TGTGCCAGCAGTGAAACTAGATACACAGATACGCAGTATTTT.

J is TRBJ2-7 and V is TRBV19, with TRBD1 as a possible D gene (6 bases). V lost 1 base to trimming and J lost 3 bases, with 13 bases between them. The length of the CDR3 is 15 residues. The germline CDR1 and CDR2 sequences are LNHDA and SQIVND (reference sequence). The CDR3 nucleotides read TGTGCCAGTAGTATAGTTGGGGGCCAGGGCTACGAGCAGTACTTC. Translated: CASSIVGGQGYEQYF.

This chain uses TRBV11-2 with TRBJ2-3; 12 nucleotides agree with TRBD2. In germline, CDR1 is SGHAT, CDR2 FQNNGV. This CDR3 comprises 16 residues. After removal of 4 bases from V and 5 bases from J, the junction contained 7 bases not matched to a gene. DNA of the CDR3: TGTGCCAGCAGCTCCCGACTAGCGGGGGAGGTAGATACGCAGTATTTT. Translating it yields CASSSRLAGEVDTQYF.

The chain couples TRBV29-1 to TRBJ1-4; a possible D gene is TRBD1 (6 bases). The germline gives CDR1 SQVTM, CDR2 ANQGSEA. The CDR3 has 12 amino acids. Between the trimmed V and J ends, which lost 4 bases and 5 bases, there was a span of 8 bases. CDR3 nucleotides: TGCAGCGTTGGACAGGCAAATGAAAAACTGTTTTTT. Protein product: CSVGQANEKLFF.